This is a list of T cell receptor beta chains from one sample in a study of T cell changes during pregnancy in multiple sclerosis. Data came from immunoSEQ multiplex PCR; TCRdb stores just in-frame clones and leaves some out. The sample lists approximately 40,000 clones, approximately 89% seen once, with around 5.1% in the top ten. The material sequenced was peripheral blood, taken in the first trimester of pregnancy. These TCRs come from a female donor in good health, enrolled as a control in a pregnancy study. CDR3s include the opening cysteine and the closing phenylalanine or tryptophan. The order of the fields is V gene, clone size, D gene, J gene, CDR3 DNA, CDR3 protein. D genes are given only for firm matches. Rows may omit the clone size; those that give it use once, few, many or a size class.

V: TRBV7-6; size: once; D: .; J: TRBJ2-7; DNA: TGTGCCAGCAGCTCAGACGGACCGGGAGACGAGCAGTACTTC; CDR3: CASSSDGPGDEQYF
V: TRBV5-4; size: .; D: .; J: TRBJ2-7; DNA: TGTGCCAGCAGCTTGGGAGGAGTCAGTTCCTACGAGCAGTATTTC; CDR3: CASSLGGVSSYEQYF
V: TRBV19; size: once; D: .; J: TRBJ1-5; DNA: TGTGCCAGTAGTATGTTAAGGAACTACAATCAGCCCCAGCATTTT; CDR3: CASSMLRNYNQPQHF
V: TRBV9; size: few; D: .; J: TRBJ2-5; DNA: TGTGCCAGCAGCCCCCCCCCAGGCGAAGAGACCCAGTACTTC; CDR3: CASSPPPGEETQYF
V: TRBV9; size: once; D: .; J: TRBJ1-1; DNA: TGTGCCAGCAGCGTAGTAGGGAGCAGCGTAGTAGGGGGAAGGTTCGGGACGAACACTGAAGCTTTCTTT; CDR3: CASSVVGSSVVGGRFGTNTEAFF
V: TRBV29-1; size: .; D: .; J: TRBJ2-5; DNA: TGCAGCGTTGTGACAGGCCAAGAGACCCAGTACTTC; CDR3: CSVVTGQETQYF
V: TRBV28; size: .; D: .; J: TRBJ2-7; DNA: TGTGCCAGCAGCCTGGGCCAAGTAGAGCAGTACTTC; CDR3: CASSLGQVEQYF
V: TRBV4-2; size: .; D: .; J: TRBJ2-7; DNA: TGTGCCAGCAGCGCTATATTTGGGGGCGAATACGAGCAGTACTTC; CDR3: CASSAIFGGEYEQYF
V: TRBV27; size: .; D: TRBD2; J: TRBJ2-7; DNA: TGTGCCAGCGCCCGGCGGGGGGCGGAAGGCGAGCAGTACTTC; CDR3: CASARRGAEGEQYF
V: TRBV6-1; size: .; D: TRBD2; J: TRBJ2-3; DNA: TGTGCCAGCAGCCAGACTAGCGGGGGGTCAGATACGCAGTATTTT; CDR3: CASSQTSGGSDTQYF
V: TRBV2; size: .; D: TRBD2; J: TRBJ2-3; DNA: TGTGCCAGCACGTTAGCGGGTACAGATACGCAGTATTTT; CDR3: CASTLAGTDTQYF
V: TRBV19; size: .; D: .; J: TRBJ1-1; DNA: TGTGCCAGTATCCCAGGCCCCCTTCGTGGAGCTTTCTTT; CDR3: CASIPGPLRGAFF
V: TRBV6-5; size: .; D: .; J: TRBJ1-2; DNA: TGTGCCAGCAGGCGGGGCAGGGATGGCTACACCTTC; CDR3: CASRRGRDGYTF
V: TRBV25-1; size: .; D: .; J: TRBJ2-5; DNA: TGTGCCAGCAGTGAATTTGGGGAGGAGACCCAGTACTTC; CDR3: CASSEFGEETQYF
V: TRBV6-5; size: .; D: TRBD1; J: TRBJ2-7; DNA: TGTGCCAGCAGCGGGACAGGGAATTTTTACGAGCAGTACTTC; CDR3: CASSGTGNFYEQYF
V: TRBV29-1; size: .; D: TRBD1; J: TRBJ1-1; DNA: TGCAGCGTGGCCCGGACAGGCACGAACACTGAAGCTTTCTTT; CDR3: CSVARTGTNTEAFF
V: TRBV2; size: .; D: .; J: TRBJ2-7; DNA: TGTGCCAGCAGTGTTTTAAGGGGAACGGACGAGCAGTACTTC; CDR3: CASSVLRGTDEQYF
V: TRBV27; size: .; D: TRBD1; J: TRBJ2-1; DNA: TGTGCCAGCAACGATGACAGGGGGCTGGGTGAGCAGTTCTTC; CDR3: CASNDDRGLGEQFF
V: TRBV7-7; size: once; D: TRBD2; J: TRBJ2-5; DNA: TGTGCCAGCAGCGCCGACGCTAGCGGGGAGTACCAAGAGACCCAGTACTTC; CDR3: CASSADASGEYQETQYF
V: TRBV30; size: .; D: TRBD1; J: TRBJ1-2; DNA: TGTGCCTGGAGTGTACAGGGGGCGGAGGGCTACACCTTC; CDR3: CAWSVQGAEGYTF
V: TRBV6-1; size: many; D: .; J: TRBJ2-2; DNA: TGTGCCAGCAGTGTAAGGGAGACCGGGGAGCTGTTTTTT; CDR3: CASSVRETGELFF
V: TRBV18; size: .; D: TRBD2; J: TRBJ2-2; DNA: TGTGCCAGCTCACCATCATTGACTAGCCTCAATACCGGGGAGCTGTTTTTT; CDR3: CASSPSLTSLNTGELFF
V: TRBV5-1; size: .; D: TRBD1; J: TRBJ2-7; DNA: TGCGCCAGCGGGAAGGGGGCAGCCTACGAGCAGTACTTC; CDR3: CASGKGAAYEQYF
V: TRBV7-3; size: .; D: .; J: TRBJ2-1; DNA: TGTGCCAGCAGCTTGACCGGGCCCCCGGGGGATGAGCAGTTCTTC; CDR3: CASSLTGPPGDEQFF
V: TRBV19; size: .; D: .; J: TRBJ1-2; DNA: TGTGCCAGTAGTATTAAGACGAGGACTGCCTATGGCTACACCTTC; CDR3: CASSIKTRTAYGYTF
V: TRBV4-2; size: .; D: .; J: TRBJ2-1; DNA: TGTGCCAGCAGCCCCCCCGGGTCCTACAATGAGCAGTTCTTC; CDR3: CASSPPGSYNEQFF
V: TRBV7-3; size: once; D: .; J: TRBJ1-4; DNA: TGTGCCAGCAGCCCAGGGGTAGGGGAAAAACTGTTTTTT; CDR3: CASSPGVGEKLFF
V: TRBV5-1; size: .; D: TRBD1; J: TRBJ2-2; DNA: TGCGCCAGCAGCTTGATTACAGGGGCGAACACCGGGGAGCTGTTTTTT; CDR3: CASSLITGANTGELFF
V: TRBV9; size: .; D: TRBD1; J: TRBJ2-1; DNA: TGTGCCAGTCAGCTGGGGATGGGACCGGGACAGGGGGCCTACAATGAGCAGTTCTTC; CDR3: CASQLGMGPGQGAYNEQFF
V: TRBV6-4; size: .; D: TRBD2; J: TRBJ2-3; DNA: TGTGCCAGCAGAAGACTAGCGGGGGGGGCAGATACGCAGTATTTT; CDR3: CASRRLAGGADTQYF
V: TRBV28; size: .; D: TRBD1; J: TRBJ2-4; DNA: TGTGCCAGCAGTTCCAGGGGGCGCGAGGCAAACATTCAGTACTTC; CDR3: CASSSRGREANIQYF
V: TRBV11-3; size: .; D: TRBD2; J: TRBJ2-1; DNA: TGTGCCAGCAGCTTAGTAGCGGGACGCAACAATGAGCAGTTCTTC; CDR3: CASSLVAGRNNEQFF
V: TRBV11-3; size: .; D: .; J: TRBJ2-7; DNA: TGTGCCAGCAGCTTAGGGACAGTCTACGAGCAGTACTTC; CDR3: CASSLGTVYEQYF
V: TRBV5-6; size: .; D: TRBD1; J: TRBJ2-5; DNA: TGTGCCAGCAGCAGTAGTCCCGGGACAGTAAACCAAGAGACCCAGTACTTC; CDR3: CASSSSPGTVNQETQYF
V: TRBV5-1; size: .; D: .; J: TRBJ2-1; DNA: TGCGCCAGCAGCTTTTTATTTTTTTTTGAGAAGACTAGCTCCTACAATGAGCAGTTCTTC; CDR3: CASSFLFFFEKTSSYNEQFF
V: TRBV7-8; size: .; D: .; J: TRBJ1-1; DNA: TGTGCCAGCAGCTTAGAGGCAGGGATGAACACTGAAGCTTTCTTT; CDR3: CASSLEAGMNTEAFF
V: TRBV5-1; size: .; D: TRBD2; J: TRBJ2-2; DNA: TGCGCCAGCAGCTTGAGCCCACTAGCGCGAGTGGGGATCGGGGAGCTGTTTTTT; CDR3: CASSLSPLARVGIGELFF
V: TRBV29-1; size: .; D: .; J: TRBJ2-5; DNA: TGCAGCGTTGAAGATCGGGTGAGGGGGGGCTGGAGGTTCCAAGAGACCCAGTACTTC; CDR3: CSVEDRVRGGWRFQETQYF
V: TRBV4-1; size: .; D: .; J: TRBJ2-7; DNA: TGCGCCAGCAGCCAAGATCTGGCGGATTACTACGAGCAGTACTTC; CDR3: CASSQDLADYYEQYF
V: TRBV19; size: .; D: TRBD1; J: TRBJ2-5; DNA: TGTGCCAGCCGACAGGGGAAGGCAGAGACCCAGTACTTC; CDR3: CASRQGKAETQYF
V: TRBV30; size: .; D: TRBD2; J: TRBJ2-7; DNA: TGTGCCTGGAGTGCGGGCAAGACTAGCGGGAAAGGCGACGAGCAGTACTTC; CDR3: CAWSAGKTSGKGDEQYF
V: TRBV4-1; size: .; D: TRBD2; J: TRBJ2-5; DNA: TGCGCCAGCAGCCAAGGAGAGACTAGCGGCCAAGAGACCCAGTACTTC; CDR3: CASSQGETSGQETQYF
V: TRBV27; size: .; D: TRBD1; J: TRBJ2-7; DNA: TGTGCCAGCAGTCGGACAGGGCAGACAGGATACGAGCAGTACTTC; CDR3: CASSRTGQTGYEQYF
V: TRBV25-1; size: .; D: .; J: TRBJ1-2; DNA: TGTGCCATCTCCCAAGAGGTCGGTAATAACTATGGCTACACCTTC; CDR3: CAISQEVGNNYGYTF
V: TRBV19; size: .; D: TRBD2; J: TRBJ2-7; DNA: TGTGCCAGTAGTGCCTCCGGGGGACTATACGAGCAGTACTTC; CDR3: CASSASGGLYEQYF
V: TRBV11-3; size: .; D: TRBD2; J: TRBJ2-3; DNA: TGTGCCAGCAGCCCCTCCGGGACTAGCGGCACAGATACGCAGTATTTT; CDR3: CASSPSGTSGTDTQYF
V: TRBV5-4; size: .; D: .; J: TRBJ2-3; DNA: TGTGCCAGCAGCCCGGGGGGCCGCACAGATACGCAGTATTTT; CDR3: CASSPGGRTDTQYF
V: TRBV6-6; size: .; D: .; J: TRBJ1-1; DNA: TGTGCCAGCAGAACCCAGGGATATGCTGAAGCTTTCTTT; CDR3: CASRTQGYAEAFF
V: TRBV28; size: once; D: .; J: TRBJ1-5; DNA: TGTGCCAGCAGTTTAGAAAAACCGGGAACCGAAAATAGCAATCAGCCCCAGCATTTT; CDR3: CASSLEKPGTENSNQPQHF
V: TRBV5-1; size: .; D: .; J: TRBJ1-2; DNA: TGCGCCAGCAGTCCCGGGGCTAACTATGGCTACACCTTC; CDR3: CASSPGANYGYTF
V: TRBV10-1; size: once; D: .; J: TRBJ1-2; DNA: TGCGCCAGCAGTGAGCCGGACAGCCCCATGAACTATGGCTACACCTTC; CDR3: CASSEPDSPMNYGYTF
V: TRBV12-5; size: .; D: .; J: TRBJ2-3; DNA: TGTGCTAGTGGTTTGAATGGGCGGGACACGCAGTATTTT; CDR3: CASGLNGRDTQYF
V: TRBV5-5; size: .; D: TRBD1; J: TRBJ1-2; DNA: TGTGCCAGCAGCCCGACAGGGGGCACGGATGGCTACACCTTC; CDR3: CASSPTGGTDGYTF
V: TRBV6-4; size: once; D: TRBD2; J: TRBJ2-7; DNA: TGTGCCAGCGGACTAGCGGGCGCCCCTACCCCCAGGAGCTCCTACGAGCAGTACTTC; CDR3: CASGLAGAPTPRSSYEQYF
V: TRBV28; size: .; D: .; J: TRBJ1-3; DNA: TGTGCCAGCAGTTTACGAGGGTACGGAAACACCATATATTTT; CDR3: CASSLRGYGNTIYF
V: TRBV6-1; size: few; D: .; J: TRBJ2-1; DNA: TGTGCCAGCAGTGAAAGTTACGGGGGAGCGGGTGAGCAGTTCTTC; CDR3: CASSESYGGAGEQFF
V: TRBV4-3; size: .; D: TRBD2; J: TRBJ2-1; DNA: TGCGCCAGCAGCCAAGAAACTAGCGGGGGGTATGAGCAGTTCTTC; CDR3: CASSQETSGGYEQFF